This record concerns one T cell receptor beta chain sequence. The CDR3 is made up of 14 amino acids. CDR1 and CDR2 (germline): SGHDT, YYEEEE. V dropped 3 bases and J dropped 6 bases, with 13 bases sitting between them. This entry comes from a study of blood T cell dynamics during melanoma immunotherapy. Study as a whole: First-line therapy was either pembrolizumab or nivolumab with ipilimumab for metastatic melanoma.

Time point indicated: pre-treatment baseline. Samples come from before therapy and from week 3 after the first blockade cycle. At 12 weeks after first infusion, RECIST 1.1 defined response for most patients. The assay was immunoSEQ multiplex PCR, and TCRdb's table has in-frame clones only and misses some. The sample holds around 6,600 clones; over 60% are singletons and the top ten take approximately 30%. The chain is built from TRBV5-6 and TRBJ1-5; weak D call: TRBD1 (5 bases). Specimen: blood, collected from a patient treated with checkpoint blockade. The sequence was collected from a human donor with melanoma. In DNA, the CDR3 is TGTGCCAGCAGCTCCTCCCCACAGGTTCAGCCCCAGCATTTT. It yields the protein CASSSSPQVQPQHF. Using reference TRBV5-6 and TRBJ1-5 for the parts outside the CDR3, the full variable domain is DAGVTQSPTHLIKTRGQQVTLRCSPKSGHDTVSWYQQALGQGPQFIFQYYEEEERQRGNFPDRFSGHQFPNYSSELNVNALLLGDSALYLCASSSSPQVQPQHFGDGTRLSIL.